This entry lists 2 T cell receptor beta chains sequenced from one sample in a study of shared clonotypes between healthy human individuals. Generated by immunoSEQ multiplex PCR, the TCRdb table keeps only in-frame clones and is missing some. This sample yields about 680,000 clones, of which 92% are seen a single time; roughly 24% belongs to the top ten. Positively selected for CCR7, the CD45RO-negative cells used as naive CD8 cells excluded terminally differentiated effector memory CD45RA+ cells. The sequenced sample was naive CD8+ T cells sorted from blood. The source is a man younger than 40 in good health.

The gene calls are TRBV12-2 and TRBJ2-5; no check of the table's D call, TRBD2, against the DNA was made. TRBV12-2 is labeled a pseudogene. The CDR3 contains 18 residues. The CDR3 DNA is TGTGCAAGTCGCTCAATTGGACCAGTCGACACGGGGGAAGAGACCCAGTACTTC. Its translation: CASRSIGPVDTGEETQYF.

The rearrangement uses TRBV5-4 and TRBJ2-7, with 7 bases lining up with TRBD1. V shed 3 bases, J shed 1 base, and the junction held 7 bases outside the gene matches. Germline CDR1 reads SGHNT; CDR2 reads YYREEE (reference sequence). The CDR3 extends over 15 amino acids. CDR3 sequence: CASSSIRDSSYEQYF. The CDR3 bases are TGTGCCAGCAGCTCCATCCGGGACAGTTCCTACGAGCAGTACTTC.